Only one count was recorded for the clone carrying this T cell receptor (beta chain). Original analysis: Reference gene primer amplification in the assay estimated nucleated cell counts. TCRdb's copy holds only in-frame clones and misses some; the assay was immunoSEQ multiplex PCR. V and J calls and clone size are given by that table; D and trimming were obtained from the DNA. The sample consists of around 100,000 clones, approximately 78% of them appearing once. The data originate from a study of blood T cell repertoires in COVID-19. Looked up from germline, CDR1 is LNHDA and CDR2 is SQIVND (reference sequence). This CDR3 comprises 17 residues. Trimming at V came to 3 bases and at J to 3 bases, leaving 10 bases not matched to a gene.

The sequence was collected from a man in his sixties or seventies with acute or convalescent COVID-19. The chain uses TRBV19 and TRBJ1-2; 10 nucleotides align to TRBD1. Material for sequencing was peripheral blood. The CDR3 DNA reads TGTGCCAGTAGTATTGGGACAGGGGCGAGGCGGTACTATGGCTACACCTTC. It is translated as CASSIGTGARRYYGYTF.